Listed below are T cell receptor beta chains from one sample, sequenced in a study of T cell responses to AZD1222 COVID-19 vaccine. Profiled with immunoSEQ multiplex PCR; TCRdb holds only in-frame clones, not every one. The sample has more than 140,000 clones; approximately 90% are singletons. Specimen: peripheral blood, collected on day 0 of AZD1222 vaccination. These receptors originate from an adult in good health. Each CDR3 is given with its conserved first and last residue.

J gene,V gene,CDR3 protein
TRBJ1-1,TRBV11-1,CASSLVATEAFF
TRBJ2-2,TRBV28,CASSPRPTGELFF
TRBJ2-3,TRBV9,CASSATGDSTDTQYF
TRBJ2-1,TRBV18,CASSPVLGEQFF
TRBJ2-1,TRBV6-5,CASSTRTSGRNEQFF
TRBJ2-1,TRBV29-1,CSVHWGQGNNEQFF
TRBJ2-7,TRBV6-5,CASSYGQFYEQYF
TRBJ2-7,TRBV5-1,CASSRTSGTPTYEQYF
TRBJ2-2,TRBV3-1/TRBV3-2,CASSQVWVGSGELFF
TRBJ1-2,TRBV5-6,CASSLLGADYGYTF
TRBJ2-1,TRBV19,CASSMVAGSYNEQFF
TRBJ1-1,TRBV18,CASSPQETHYEAFF
TRBJ2-2,TRBV24-1,CATSDRDRAFDTGELFF
TRBJ1-4,TRBV6-5,CASSYVRGAREKLFF
TRBJ1-1,TRBV7-2,CASSAPGTGIFFGEAFF
TRBJ2-2,TRBV2,CASSPRGGTGELFF
TRBJ1-2,TRBV24-1,CATSGTGGNYGYTF
TRBJ1-4,TRBV6-2/TRBV6-3,CASSSRDSRNEKLFF
TRBJ1-5,TRBV1,CTSSQVGRQYQPQHF
TRBJ2-7,TRBV20-1,CSARDQTEQYF
TRBJ1-2,TRBV10-2,CASSDSHREDYTF
TRBJ2-3,TRBV13,CASSRWASGRPTQYF
TRBJ2-4,TRBV6-1,CASSEAGTGYRIQYF
TRBJ2-7,TRBV10-3,CAISEIPKYEQYF
TRBJ1-4,TRBV28,CASSSDATNEKLFF
TRBJ2-1,TRBV6-2/TRBV6-3,CASSASPLLAGAPNEQFF
TRBJ2-3,TRBV19,CASALSGQGSTDTQYF
TRBJ1-1,TRBV12-5,CASGLYTGGASTEAFF
TRBJ2-1,TRBV10-2,CASTPGLSSYNEQFF
TRBJ2-2,TRBV7-9,CASIGTGALTGELFF
TRBJ2-7,TRBV6-5,CASRRGRSYEQYF
TRBJ2-3,TRBV4-2,CASSHYGTSGSGGRDTQYF
TRBJ2-3,TRBV7-9,CASSSHRGRTDTQYF
TRBJ2-2,TRBV11-3,CASSLDGTSGSGAGELFF
TRBJ1-2,TRBV4-3,CASSQGEVGTSYGYTF
TRBJ2-2,TRBV18,CASSPGSLGEQAGELFF
TRBJ1-4,TRBV28,CASSSVTGATNEKLFF
TRBJ2-5,TRBV10-2,CASSEGGIAQETQYF